Listed below are T cell receptor beta chains from one sample, sequenced in a study of blood T cell repertoires in COVID-19. Data came from immunoSEQ multiplex PCR; TCRdb stores just in-frame clones and leaves some out. This sample carries around 150,000 clones, roughly 80% of them seen once, and the ten largest clones take about 9.4%. Sequencing was carried out using peripheral blood. The receptors come from a woman in her 50s with active or convalescent COVID-19. The CDR3 runs from the conserved cysteine through the conserved F or W. Each record gives: J gene, clone size, V gene, D gene, CDR3 DNA, CDR3 protein. The D gene is left open where the match is weak. Clone size is shown for a subset of rows, as once, few, many or a class of expanded clone.

TRBJ2-7 NA TRBV7-2 TRBD1 TGTGCCAGCAGCCTAGCAGCGACAGGGAACTACGAGCAGTACTTC CASSLAATGNYEQYF
TRBJ2-7 few TRBV7-3 NA TGTGCCAGCAGCTTAGCCCACGGTAGCTCCTACGAGCAGTACTTC CASSLAHGSSYEQYF
TRBJ1-1 few TRBV12-3/TRBV12-4 NA TGTGCCAGCAGTTTATCTTGGGCAACTGAAGCTTTCTTT CASSLSWATEAFF
TRBJ2-1 few TRBV11-2 TRBD2 TGTGCCAGCAGCTTGGCTAGCGGGACTGAGCAGTTCTTC CASSLASGTEQFF
TRBJ2-1 NA TRBV20-1 NA TGCAGTGCTCAGCAGGGCAATGAGCAGTTCTTC CSAQQGNEQFF
TRBJ2-3 NA TRBV11-2 NA TGTGCCAGCAGGTGGACAGTTACAGATACGCAGTATTTT CASRWTVTDTQYF
TRBJ2-1 NA TRBV12-5 NA TGTGCTAGTGGTTTGGGCGATGAGCAGTTCTTC CASGLGDEQFF
TRBJ1-6 NA TRBV20-1 NA TGCAGTGCTAGTCCTCAGGGGAACGGGAATTCACCCCTCCACTTT CSASPQGNGNSPLHF
TRBJ1-4 NA TRBV27 NA TGTGCCAGCAGTTACCGGGGGGCTGGGGAAAAACTGTTTTTT CASSYRGAGEKLFF
TRBJ1-1 NA TRBV29-1 NA TGCACCTATAAGGGGCACACTGAAGCTTTCTTT CTYKGHTEAFF
TRBJ1-5 NA TRBV18 NA TGTGCCAGCTCACAGGGAGTGGGTCAGCCCCAGCATTTT CASSQGVGQPQHF
TRBJ1-1 NA TRBV3-1/TRBV3-2 NA TGTGCCAGCAGACAGGGTAACACTGAAGCTTTCTTT CASRQGNTEAFF
TRBJ1-2 once TRBV5-1 NA TGCGCCAGCAGTGCCCTGGGGGCGCCTGGCTACACCTTC CASSALGAPGYTF
TRBJ2-3 NA TRBV7-9 TRBD1 TGTGCCAGCAGGCGGACAGGGGATACGCAGTATTTT CASRRTGDTQYF
TRBJ1-1 NA TRBV19 TRBD1 TGTGCCAGTAGGAGTGGGACCGGGACAGGGAATCGCTGGAACACTGAAGCTTTCTTT CASRSGTGTGNRWNTEAFF
TRBJ2-7 NA TRBV12-3/TRBV12-4 NA TGTGCCAGCAGTCGTACAGGGATCCACGAGCAGTACTTC CASSRTGIHEQYF
TRBJ2-5 NA TRBV3-1/TRBV3-2 TRBD2 TGTGCCAGCAGCCAAGGGAGTAGCGGGGCTGAGACCCAGTACTTC CASSQGSSGAETQYF
TRBJ1-2 NA TRBV6-5 NA TGTGCCAGCAGACCTACAGGGTATGATGGCTACACCTTC CASRPTGYDGYTF
TRBJ2-5 once TRBV7-6 NA TGTGCCAGCAGCCTATCGCCGGTTCAAGAGACCCAGTACTTC CASSLSPVQETQYF
TRBJ2-5 NA TRBV3-1/TRBV3-2 TRBD2 TGTGCCAGCAGCCAAGATGGAACTAGCGGGAGGGCAGGGGAGACCCAGTACTTC CASSQDGTSGRAGETQYF
TRBJ2-7 once TRBV7-2 TRBD2 TGTGCCAGCAGCCCGGGACTAGCGGGCGACGTGCAGAGATTC CASSPGLAGDVQRF
TRBJ1-1 NA TRBV19 TRBD1 TGTGCCAGTAGTAGCCCCGGGGGACAGGGGAGAGGAAGCACTGAAGCTTTCTTT CASSSPGGQGRGSTEAFF
TRBJ1-5 NA TRBV16 TRBD1 TGTGCCAGCAGCCAATCGGGACAGGGAGATCAGCCCCAGCATTTT CASSQSGQGDQPQHF
TRBJ1-3 NA TRBV5-1 TRBD1 TGCGCCAGCAGCGGGGACAGGCACTCTGGAAACACCATATATTTT CASSGDRHSGNTIYF